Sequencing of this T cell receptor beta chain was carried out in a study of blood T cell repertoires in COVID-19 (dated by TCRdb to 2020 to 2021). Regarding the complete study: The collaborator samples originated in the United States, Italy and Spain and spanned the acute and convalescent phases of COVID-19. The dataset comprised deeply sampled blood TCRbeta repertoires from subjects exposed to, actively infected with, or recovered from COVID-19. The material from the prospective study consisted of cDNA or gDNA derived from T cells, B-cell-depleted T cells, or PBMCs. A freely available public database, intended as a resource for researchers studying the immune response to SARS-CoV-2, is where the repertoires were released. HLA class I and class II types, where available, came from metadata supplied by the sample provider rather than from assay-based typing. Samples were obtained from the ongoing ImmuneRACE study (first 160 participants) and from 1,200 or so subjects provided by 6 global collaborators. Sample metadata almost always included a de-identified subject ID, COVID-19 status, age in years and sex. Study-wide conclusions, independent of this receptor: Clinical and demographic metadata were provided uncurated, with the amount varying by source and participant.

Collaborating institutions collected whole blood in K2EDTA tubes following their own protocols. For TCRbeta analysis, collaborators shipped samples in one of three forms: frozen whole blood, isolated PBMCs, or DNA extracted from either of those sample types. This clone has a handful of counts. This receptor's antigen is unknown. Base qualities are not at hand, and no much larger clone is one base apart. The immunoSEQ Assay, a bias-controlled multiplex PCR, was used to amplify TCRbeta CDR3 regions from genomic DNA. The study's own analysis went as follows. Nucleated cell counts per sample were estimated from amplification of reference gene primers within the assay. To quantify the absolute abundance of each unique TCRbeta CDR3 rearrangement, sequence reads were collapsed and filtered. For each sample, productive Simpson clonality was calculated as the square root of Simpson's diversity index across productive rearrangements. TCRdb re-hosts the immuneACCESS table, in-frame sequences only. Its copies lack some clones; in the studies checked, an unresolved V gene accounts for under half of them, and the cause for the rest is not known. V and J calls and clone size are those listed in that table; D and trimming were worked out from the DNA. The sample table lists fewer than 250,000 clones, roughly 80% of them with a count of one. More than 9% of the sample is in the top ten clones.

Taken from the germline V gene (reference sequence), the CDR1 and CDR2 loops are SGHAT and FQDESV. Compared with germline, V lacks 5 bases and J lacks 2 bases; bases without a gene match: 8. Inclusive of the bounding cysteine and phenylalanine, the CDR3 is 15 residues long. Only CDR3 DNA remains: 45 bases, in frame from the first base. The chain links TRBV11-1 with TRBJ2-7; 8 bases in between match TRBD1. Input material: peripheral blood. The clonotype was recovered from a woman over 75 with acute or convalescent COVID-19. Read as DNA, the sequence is TGTGCCAGCAGCGTAGAACAGGGGGGAACCTACGAGCAGTACTTC. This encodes CASSVEQGGTYEQYF.